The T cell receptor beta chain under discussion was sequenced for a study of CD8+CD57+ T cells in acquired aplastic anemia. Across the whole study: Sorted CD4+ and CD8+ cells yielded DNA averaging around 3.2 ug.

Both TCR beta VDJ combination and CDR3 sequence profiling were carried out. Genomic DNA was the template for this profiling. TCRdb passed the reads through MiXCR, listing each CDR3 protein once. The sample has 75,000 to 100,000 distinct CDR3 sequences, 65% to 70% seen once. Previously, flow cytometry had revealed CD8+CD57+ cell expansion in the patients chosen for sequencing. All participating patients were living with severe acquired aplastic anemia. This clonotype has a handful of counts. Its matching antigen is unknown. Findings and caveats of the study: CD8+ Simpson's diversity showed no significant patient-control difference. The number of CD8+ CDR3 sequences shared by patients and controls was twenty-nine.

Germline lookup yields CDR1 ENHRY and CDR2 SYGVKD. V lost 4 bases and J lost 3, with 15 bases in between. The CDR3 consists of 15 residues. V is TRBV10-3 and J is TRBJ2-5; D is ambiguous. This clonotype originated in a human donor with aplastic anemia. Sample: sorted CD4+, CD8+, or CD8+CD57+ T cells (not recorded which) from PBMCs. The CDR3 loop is CAISGRAHLEETQYF. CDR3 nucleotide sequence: TGTGCCATCAGTGGCCGCGCCCACCTAGAAGAGACCCAGTACTTC.